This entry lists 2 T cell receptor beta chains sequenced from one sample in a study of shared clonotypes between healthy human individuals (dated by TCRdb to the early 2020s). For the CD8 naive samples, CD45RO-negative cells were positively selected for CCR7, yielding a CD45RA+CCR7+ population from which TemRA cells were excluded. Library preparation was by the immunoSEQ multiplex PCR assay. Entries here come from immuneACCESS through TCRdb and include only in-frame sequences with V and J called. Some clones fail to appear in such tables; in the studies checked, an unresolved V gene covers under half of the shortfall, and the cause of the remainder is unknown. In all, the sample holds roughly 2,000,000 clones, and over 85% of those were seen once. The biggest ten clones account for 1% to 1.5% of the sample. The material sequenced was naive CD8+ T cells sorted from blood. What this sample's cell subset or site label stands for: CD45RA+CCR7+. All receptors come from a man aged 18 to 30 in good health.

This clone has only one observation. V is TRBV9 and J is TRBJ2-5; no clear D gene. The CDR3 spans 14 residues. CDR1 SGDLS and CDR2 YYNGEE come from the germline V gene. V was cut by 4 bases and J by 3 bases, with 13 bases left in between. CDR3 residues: CASSPPPIEETQYF. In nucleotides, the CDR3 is TGTGCCAGCAGCCCTCCGCCGATCGAAGAGACCCAGTACTTC.

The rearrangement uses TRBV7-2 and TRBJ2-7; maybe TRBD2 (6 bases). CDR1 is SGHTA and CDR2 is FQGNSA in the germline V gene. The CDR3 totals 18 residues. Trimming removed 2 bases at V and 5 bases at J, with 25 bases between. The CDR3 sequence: CASSLRSGWAEGLHEQYF. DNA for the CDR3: TGTGCCAGCAGCTTAAGGAGTGGGTGGGCGGAGGGCCTCCACGAGCAGTACTTC.